Below, 27 T cell receptor beta chains from the same sample are listed, as sequenced in a study of cytomegalovirus exposure and HLA in healthy donors. In the PCR, 60 Vbeta and 13 Jbeta primers were used. Repertoires were generated with immunoSEQ multiplex PCR, while TCRdb's copy carries only in-frame clones and drops some. The table shows around 280,000 clones, with approximately 90% occurring only once. Specimen: PBMCs. These receptors were obtained from a woman under 30 in good health and CMV-seronegative.

The rearrangement joins TRBV29-1 to TRBJ2-1, with TRBD2 identical over 10 bases. J lost 5 bases, V lost 7 bases, and 20 bases had no gene match. CDR3 size: 18 residues. Germline lookup yields CDR1 SQVTM and CDR2 ANQGSEA. The CDR3 is CSASNPAGGSTTHNEQFF. The DNA for the CDR3 is TGCAGCGCCTCGAACCCAGCGGGGGGGTCCACGACGCACAATGAGCAGTTCTTC.

The chain combines TRBV5-1 with TRBJ2-7; 9 positions agree with TRBD2. This CDR3 is 13 amino acids long. V lost 7 bases and J lost 2; bases outside the gene matches: 4. From germline, CDR1 is SGHRS and CDR2 YFSETQ. CDR3 bases: TGCGCCAGCGGGAGCGGGGGGACCTACGAGCAGTACTTC. Translated, it gives CASGSGGTYEQYF.

The chain uses TRBV27 and TRBJ2-7; D remains unclear. The CDR3 is 16 amino acids. Germline loops: CDR1 MNHEY, CDR2 SMNVEV (reference sequence). Trimming left V 2 bases short and J 2 bases short, with 16 bases between. The DNA for the CDR3 is TGTGCCAGCAGTTTAGTGCGGCAGATCCCCCCCTACGAGCAGTACTTC. Translation: CASSLVRQIPPYEQYF.

The chain carries TRBV19 and TRBJ1-5, with 8 bases lining up with TRBD1. Germline CDR1 LNHDA, CDR2 SQIVND (reference sequence). The CDR3 extends over 16 amino acids. The V segment lost 3 bases and the J segment 1 base; nucleotides outside the gene matches: 5. The CDR3 sequence: CASSMGGTGSNQPQHF. CDR3 DNA sequence: TGTGCCAGTAGTATGGGAGGGACAGGCAGCAATCAGCCCCAGCATTTT.

This clone has more than one count but fewer than ten. The rearrangement uses TRBV7-8 and TRBJ2-7; 11 bases match TRBD1. Germline trimming cut 4 bases from V and 9 bases from J; bases unmatched to any gene: 20. CDR1 SGHVS and CDR2 FQNEAQ come from the germline V gene. This CDR3 is built from 18 residues. The CDR3: CASSSHMAGDRGGLGQYF. CDR3 sequence (DNA): TGTGCCAGCAGCTCCCACATGGCGGGGGACAGGGGGGGGTTGGGGCAGTACTTC.

This clone is a singleton in its sample. The rearrangement uses TRBV27 and TRBJ2-1; 13 nucleotides line up with TRBD2. Per the germline V gene, CDR1 is MNHEY and CDR2 is SMNVEV (reference sequence). Germline trimming cut 5 bases from V and 4 bases from J; bases unmatched to any gene: 2. The length of the CDR3 is 15 residues. CDR3 region: CASSRTSGGYNEQFF. As DNA, the CDR3 is TGTGCCAGCAGTCGGACTAGCGGGGGTTACAATGAGCAGTTCTTC.

The chain carries TRBV7-9 and TRBJ1-1; 10 bases are a match to TRBD1. Trimming cost V 5 bases and J 6 bases; bases outside gene matches: 6. From germline, CDR1 is SEHNR and CDR2 FQNEAQ (reference sequence). The CDR3 totals 14 residues. The CDR3 sequence is CASSGQGEKAEAFF. The CDR3 DNA reads as TGTGCCAGCAGCGGACAGGGGGAGAAGGCTGAAGCTTTCTTT.

The rearrangement links TRBV7-9 to TRBJ2-1; TRBD2 agrees at 10 bases. Germline V CDR1 and CDR2: SEHNR, FQNEAQ (reference sequence). The CDR3 contains 14 residues. Trimming took 11 bases from V and 6 from J; bases not matched to a gene: 10. CDR3 in amino acids: CAGAGTSAGNEQFF. CDR3 in DNA: TGTGCCGGAGCCGGGACTAGCGCAGGCAATGAGCAGTTCTTC.

In this sample, this clone turned up a few times. V usage is TRBV9 and J usage is TRBJ1-6, with no clear D. The CDR3 consists of 14 residues. Between the trimmed V and J ends, which lost 4 bases and 8 bases, there was a span of 13 bases. Germline CDR1 and CDR2: SGDLS and YYNGEE. The chain's CDR3 is CASSSGLGDSPLHF. Here the CDR3 DNA reads TGTGCCAGCAGCTCCGGACTAGGTGATTCACCCCTCCACTTT.

The V and J genes are TRBV5-1 and TRBJ2-1, with 7 bases matching TRBD2. Germline CDR1 and CDR2: SGHRS and YFSETQ. J gave up 10 bases and V 0 bases, and 7 bases lay outside the gene matches. This CDR3 is 14 amino acids long. The CDR3 nucleotides are TGCGCCAGCAGCTTGGCCCAGCGGGGCCGAGAGCAGTTCTTC. It specifies CASSLAQRGREQFF.

The chain links TRBV29-1 to TRBJ2-2; perhaps TRBD2 as D (5 bases). V lost 5 bases, J lost 0 bases, and 7 bases lay in between. The germline V gene has CDR1 SQVTM and CDR2 ANQGSEA. CDR3 length: 13 residues. CDR3 bases: TGCAGCGTTCTCGGGACGAACACCGGGGAGCTGTTTTTT. This sequence encodes CSVLGTNTGELFF.

This rearrangement joins TRBV2 to TRBJ2-3, with TRBD2 as a possible D gene (5 bases). The germline gives CDR1 SNHLY, CDR2 FYNNEI. V lost 6 bases and J lost 0, with 10 bases in between. This CDR3 spans 14 amino acids. Here the CDR3 reads CASREPGSTDTQYF. The DNA of the CDR3 is TGTGCCAGCAGGGAGCCGGGGAGCACAGATACGCAGTATTTT. Together with reference TRBV2 and TRBJ2-3, the CDR3 gives the full variable domain: EPEVTQTPSHQVTQMGQEVILRCVPISNHLYFYWYRQILGQKVEFLVSFYNNEISEKSEIFDDQFSVERPDGSNFTLKIRSTKLEDSAMYFCASREPGSTDTQYFGPGTRLTVL.

The gene calls are TRBV18 and TRBJ2-1, with TRBD1 matching over 10 bases. With 1 base clipped from V and 7 bases from J, the junction kept 1 base outside the gene matches. The length of the CDR3 is 14 residues. Germline V CDR1 and CDR2: KGHSH, LQKENI. The CDR3 region is CASSPLDRGNEQFF. DNA of the CDR3: TGTGCCAGCTCACCACTGGACAGGGGGAATGAGCAGTTCTTC.

The rearrangement links TRBV4-1 to TRBJ2-7; 11 bases match TRBD1. Germline trimming cut 0 bases from V and 3 bases from J; bases unmatched to any gene: 13. This CDR3 comprises 19 residues. Germline CDR1 MGHRA, CDR2 YSYEKL. CDR3 protein: CASSQESGSGDRGDYEQYF. The CDR3 DNA reads TGCGCCAGCAGCCAAGAAAGCGGCTCCGGGGACAGGGGGGACTACGAGCAGTACTTC.

The chain employs TRBV5-4 and TRBJ2-5, with 8 bases fitting TRBD1. The J call may not be correct, given that the DNA end is closer to TRBJ2-7. Germline CDR1 reads SGHNT; CDR2 reads YYREEE (reference sequence). The CDR3 is made up of 14 amino acids. As DNA, the CDR3 is TGTGCCAGCAGCTCCCAGGGGGCTTGGAACGAGCAGTACTTC. Translating it yields CASSSQGAWNEQYF.

The V call is TRBV25-1, the J call TRBJ2-7; 13 nucleotides line up with TRBD2. The CDR3 loop spans 15 amino acids. Germline lookup yields CDR1 MGHDK and CDR2 SYGVNS. V was pared by 3 bases and J by 2 bases, with 1 base of the junction left unmatched. CDR3 in amino acids: CASSDGTSGTYEQYF. The CDR3 nucleotides are TGTGCCAGCAGTGATGGGACTAGCGGGACCTACGAGCAGTACTTC.

This clone has only one observation. The chain has TRBV29-1 and TRBJ1-1; D is possibly TRBD1 (5 bases). Deletions cut 4 bases from V and 4 bases from J, with 13 bases between. This CDR3 is built from 13 residues. Germline V gene lookup returns CDR1 SQVTM and CDR2 ANQGSEA. The CDR3 DNA reads as TGCAGCGTTGCTGGCAGGGCCCTCACTGAAGCTTTCTTT. This encodes CSVAGRALTEAFF.

The chain recombines TRBV6-1 with TRBJ1-5; TRBD1 matches at 8 bases. Per the germline V gene, CDR1 is MNHNS and CDR2 is SASEGT. The V gene end was trimmed by 5 bases and the J gene end by 7 bases; junction bases not matched to a gene: 7. CDR3 length: 14 amino acids. The CDR3 bases are TGTGCCAGCAGTTCCGACAGGGGATACCAGCCCCAGCATTTT. It is translated as CASSSDRGYQPQHF.

This clone was observed once. V is TRBV1 and J is TRBJ1-1; TRBD1 is taken as the D call from the table, unchecked against the DNA. TRBV1 is flagged as a pseudogene. The CDR3 length is 14 residues. The CDR3 loop reads CTSSQAGGITEAFF. CDR3 coding DNA: TGCACCAGCAGCCAAGCAGGGGGGATCACTGAAGCTTTCTTT.

The V and J genes are TRBV10-3 and TRBJ1-2; tentative D call: TRBD1 (6 bases). V lost 3 bases, J lost 8 bases, and 7 bases lay in between. Germline loops: CDR1 ENHRY, CDR2 SYGVKD. The length of the CDR3 is 11 residues. The CDR3 region is CAISDGGGYTF. In DNA, the CDR3 is TGTGCCATCAGTGATGGGGGCGGCTACACCTTC.

The chain joins TRBV9 to TRBJ2-3; a possible D gene is TRBD2 (6 bases). Trimming cost V 4 bases and J 4 bases, with 16 bases left between them. The CDR3 runs to 15 residues. Germline-derived CDR1 and CDR2 are SGDLS and YYNGEE. The CDR3, as DNA: TGTGCCAGCAGCCCGGAGGGTGGGGTTCCAGATACGCAGTATTTT. Encoded protein: CASSPEGGVPDTQYF.

A few counts support this clone. The chain combines TRBV6-6 with TRBJ1-5; no firm D call. CDR3 length: 14 residues. Trimming shortened V by 7 bases and J by 5 bases, and 15 bases separated the two germline ends. The V gene's germline CDR1 is MNHNY and CDR2 SVGAGI (reference sequence). CDR3 residues: CASTPTRSDQPQHF. CDR3 coding DNA: TGTGCCAGCACCCCCACTCGCTCCGATCAGCCCCAGCATTTT.

The rearrangement joins TRBV4-2 to TRBJ1-1; perhaps TRBD1 as D (6 bases). The length of the CDR3 is 14 residues. Germline V gene data show CDR1 as LGHNA and CDR2 as YNFKEQ. Trimming removed 0 bases from V and 8 bases from J, with 13 bases in between. This CDR3 reads CASSQDGQDREAFF. CDR3 DNA: TGTGCCAGCAGCCAAGATGGTCAGGACAGAGAAGCTTTCTTT.

The CDR3 DNA follows: TGTGCCAGCATTACGACTGGAAATGAGCAGTTCTTC. Its protein is CASITTGNEQFF. The J gene is TRBJ2-1, the V gene TRBV6-6; D unclear. V was shortened by 7 bases and J by 7 bases, with 11 bases between the two germline ends. CDR3 length equals 12 residues. CDR1 and CDR2 (germline): MNHNY, SVGAGI (reference sequence).

V usage is TRBV4-1 and J usage is TRBJ2-1, with 9 bases identical to TRBD1. In germline, CDR1 is MGHRA, CDR2 YSYEKL. Losses at the gene ends were 4 bases for V and 9 bases for J; bases not matched to a gene: 4. The CDR3 covers 13 residues. CDR3 bases: TGCGCCAGCAGCCTACAGGGGGCCGGTGAGCAGTTCTTC. Protein sequence: CASSLQGAGEQFF.

The rearrangement joins TRBV10-3 to TRBJ1-3, with no clear D. The germline gives CDR1 ENHRY, CDR2 SYGVKD. This CDR3 has 14 residues. Trimming cost V 7 bases and J 4 bases, with 14 bases left between them. CDR3 sequence: CAIKRPEEGNTIYF. DNA of the CDR3: TGTGCCATCAAAAGACCCGAGGAGGGAAACACCATATATTTT.

V and J are TRBV9 and TRBJ2-3, with 7 bases that match TRBD2. This CDR3 contains 16 residues. V lost 0 bases and J lost 0; bases outside the gene matches: 4. Germline lookup yields CDR1 SGDLS and CDR2 YYNGEE. The CDR3 DNA is TGTGCCAGCAGCGTAGTTGGCGGGGGTAGCACAGATACGCAGTATTTT. This codes for CASSVVGGGSTDTQYF.